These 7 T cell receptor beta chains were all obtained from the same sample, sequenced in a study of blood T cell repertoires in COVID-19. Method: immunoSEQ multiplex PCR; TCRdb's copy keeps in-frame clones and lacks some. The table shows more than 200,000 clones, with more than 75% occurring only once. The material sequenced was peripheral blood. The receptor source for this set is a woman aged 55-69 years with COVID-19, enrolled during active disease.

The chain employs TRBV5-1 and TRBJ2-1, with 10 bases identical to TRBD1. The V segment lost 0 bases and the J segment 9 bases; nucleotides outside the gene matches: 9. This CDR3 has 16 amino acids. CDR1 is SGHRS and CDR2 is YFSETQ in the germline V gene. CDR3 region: CASSLGQGAAGTEQFF. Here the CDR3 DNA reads TGCGCCAGCAGCTTGGGACAGGGGGCCGCGGGGACTGAGCAGTTCTTC.

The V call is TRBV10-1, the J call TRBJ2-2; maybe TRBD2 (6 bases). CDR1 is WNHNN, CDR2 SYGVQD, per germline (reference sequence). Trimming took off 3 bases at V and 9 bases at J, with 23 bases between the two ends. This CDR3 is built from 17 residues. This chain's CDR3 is CASSDATGDSGVRELFF. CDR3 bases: TGCGCCAGCAGTGACGCCACCGGGGACTCCGGTGTCCGGGAGCTGTTTTTT.

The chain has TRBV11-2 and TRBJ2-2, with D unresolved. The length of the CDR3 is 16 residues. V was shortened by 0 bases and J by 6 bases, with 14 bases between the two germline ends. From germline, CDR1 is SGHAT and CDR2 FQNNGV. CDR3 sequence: CASSLDGHLGAGELFF. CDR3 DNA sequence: TGTGCCAGCAGCTTAGATGGGCACCTGGGCGCCGGGGAGCTGTTTTTT.

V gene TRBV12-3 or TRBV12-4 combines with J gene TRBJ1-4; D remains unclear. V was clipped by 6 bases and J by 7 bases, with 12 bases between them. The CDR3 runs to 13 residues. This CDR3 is CASSLGGIEKLFF. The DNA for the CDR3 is TGTGCCAGCAGCCTCGGAGGGATTGAAAAACTGTTTTTT.

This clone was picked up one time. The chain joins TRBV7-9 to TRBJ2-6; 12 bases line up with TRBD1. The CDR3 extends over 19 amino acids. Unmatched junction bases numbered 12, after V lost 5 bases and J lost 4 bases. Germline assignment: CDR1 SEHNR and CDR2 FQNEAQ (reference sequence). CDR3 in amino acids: CASSLRGTGGLSGANVLTF. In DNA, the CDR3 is TGTGCCAGCAGCCTCCGCGGGACAGGGGGCTTATCCGGGGCCAACGTCCTGACTTTC. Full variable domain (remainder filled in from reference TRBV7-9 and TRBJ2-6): DTGVSQNPRHKITKRGQNVTFRCDPISEHNRLYWYRQTLGQGPEFLTYFQNEAQLEKSRLLSDRFSAERPKGSFSTLEIQRTEQGDSAMYLCASSLRGTGGLSGANVLTFGAGSRLTVL.

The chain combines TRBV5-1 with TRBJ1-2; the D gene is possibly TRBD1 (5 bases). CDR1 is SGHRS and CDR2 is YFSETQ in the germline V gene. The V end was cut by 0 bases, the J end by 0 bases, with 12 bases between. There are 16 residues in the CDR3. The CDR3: CASSLVPTATNYGYTF. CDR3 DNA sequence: TGCGCCAGCAGCTTGGTTCCGACAGCTACTAACTATGGCTACACCTTC.

The CDR3 DNA reads as TGTGCCAGCAGTGAAGTCAAGGCAGGGGGCAAAAACATTCAGTACTTC. Encoded protein: CASSEVKAGGKNIQYF. The chain has TRBV2 and TRBJ2-4; the match to TRBD1 covers 7 bases. Germline CDR1 SNHLY, CDR2 FYNNEI. Losses at the gene ends were 1 base for V and 3 bases for J; bases not matched to a gene: 6. CDR3 size: 16 residues.